A selection of T cell receptor beta chains follows, all from one sample in a study of T cell repertoires in cytomegalovirus infection. These receptors' targets are unknown. TCRdb analysed the reads with MiXCR anew, one entry per CDR3 protein. The profile covers 900,000 to 950,000 distinct CDR3 sequences, with approximately 30% appearing a single time and under 15% taken by the ten largest. The source was cultured CD8+ T cells from PBMCs, collected from culture after CMV antigen stimulation. The receptors were sampled from a human donor in good health (CMV status not recorded). Some clones in this sample may be carry-over from other donors' samples. Each CDR3 is given with its conserved first and last residue. The D gene is left open where the match is weak. Clone size, where shown, is once, few, many, or a class for clones that have expanded.

>TRBD1|TRBV29-1|few|TRBJ1-2
TGCAGCGTTGAAGATCTGAAGACAGGGCACTATGGCTACACCTTC
CSVEDLKTGHYGYTF
>.|TRBV5-1|.|TRBJ2-5
TGCGCCAGCAGCGCGACTCGCGGGACTCGCCAAGAGACCCAGTACTTC
CASSATRGTRQETQYF
>.|TRBV19|few|TRBJ1-2
TGTGCCAGTGGGGAGACAGCTTATGGCTACACCTTC
CASGETAYGYTF
>TRBD1|TRBV27|.|TRBJ1-2
TGTGCCAGCAGCCAGACAGGGGCGGACGGCTACACCTTC
CASSQTGADGYTF
>TRBD2|TRBV29-1|few|TRBJ2-1
TGCAGCGTTGATCTAGCGGGGAGTTACAATGAGCAGTTCTTC
CSVDLAGSYNEQFF
>TRBD2|TRBV10-3|.|TRBJ2-7
TGTGCCATCAAACTAGCGGGGAACGAGCAGTACTTC
CAIKLAGNEQYF
>.|TRBV6-1|.|TRBJ1-1
TGTGCGGGGGGGGGCCCGGGCACTGAAGCTTTCTTT
CAGGGPGTEAFF
>TRBD2|TRBV7-2|many|TRBJ2-3
TGTGCCAGCAGCGAACCGACTAGCAGGGAAGATACGCAGTATTTT
CASSEPTSREDTQYF
>.|TRBV7-8|many|TRBJ1-4
TGTGCCAGCAGCCTCTCCTCCCGGACAGAGACCACTAATGAAAAACTGTTTTTT
CASSLSSRTETTNEKLFF
>.|TRBV19|.|TRBJ2-1
TGTGCCAGTAGTATCCCACCAGATGAGCAGTTCTTC
CASSIPPDEQFF
>TRBD2|TRBV7-2|many|TRBJ2-1
TGTGCCAGCAGCTTAAACGGTCTAGCGGGGGGGAAGGGGAATGAGCAGTTCTTC
CASSLNGLAGGKGNEQFF
>TRBD1|TRBV14|.|TRBJ2-7
TGTGCCAGCAGCCAGGGACAGTCCTCCGAGCAGTACTTC
CASSQGQSSEQYF
>TRBD2|TRBV27|.|TRBJ2-1
TGTGCCAGCAGTCAACCGGGACTAGACAGGTTCTTC
CASSQPGLDRFF
>TRBD2|TRBV7-8|many|TRBJ2-1
TGTGCCAGCAGCTCCAATAGCGGGGGCTCCTACAATGAGCAGTTCTTC
CASSSNSGGSYNEQFF
>.|TRBV7-6|many|TRBJ2-2
TGTGCCAGCAGCTTAAGGGATCTCAACGGGGAGCTGTTTTTT
CASSLRDLNGELFF
>.|TRBV20-1|.|TRBJ1-5
TGCAGTCTATCGCTCCAGCAACGAGGAGCTCAGCCCCAGCATTTT
CSLSLQQRGAQPQHF
>.|TRBV12-5|few|TRBJ2-5
TGTGCTAGTGGTTTGGTAGGGGCACACGGGAAGACCCAGTACTTC
CASGLVGAHGKTQYF
>.|TRBV7-9|.|TRBJ1-4
TGTGCCAGCAGTCCTGACCCCCAAAAACTGTTTTTT
CASSPDPQKLFF
>.|TRBV12-5|.|TRBJ2-5
TGTGCTAGTGGTTTGGGACAGCAAGAGACCCAGTACTTC
CASGLGQQETQYF
>.|TRBV19|many|TRBJ1-1
TGTGCCAGTAGCCAAGGGGTCTTGAACTCTGAAGCTTTCTTT
CASSQGVLNSEAFF
>.|TRBV10-3|many|TRBJ2-5
TGTGCCATCAGTCCCTCTCCCGCTGAGGGTTTAGAGACCCAGTACTTC
CAISPSPAEGLETQYF
>.|TRBV18|.|TRBJ2-7
TGTGCCAGCTCACCCCCGGGAATGGGGATCTACGAGCAGTACTTC
CASSPPGMGIYEQYF
>TRBD2|TRBV7-4|.|TRBJ2-1
TGTGCCAGCAGGTACCTAGCGGGGGGACTCAATGAGCAGTTCTTC
CASRYLAGGLNEQFF
>TRBD2|TRBV20-1|few|TRBJ2-5
TGCAGTGCTAGAGTACCGGGACTAGCGGCCGAAGAGACCCAGTACTTC
CSARVPGLAAEETQYF
>.|TRBV12-3/TRBV12-4|.|TRBJ2-3
TGTGCCAGCAGTTTAGAACCCGTAGGCGTAGCAGATACGCAGTATTTT
CASSLEPVGVADTQYF
>.|TRBV28|few|TRBJ2-5
TGTGCCAGCAGTTCCCCTGAGCGTTGGGAGACCCAGTACTTC
CASSSPERWETQYF
>TRBD1|TRBV15|.|TRBJ1-2
TGTGCCACCAGCAGGACCGGGACAGGGGAATATGGCTACACCTTC
CATSRTGTGEYGYTF
>TRBD2|TRBV7-6|few|TRBJ2-7
TGTGCCAGCAGCGCCCGGGGCGGGGGGGGCTCCTACGAGCAGTACTTC
CASSARGGGGSYEQYF
>.|TRBV10-3|once|TRBJ1-1
TGTGCCATCAGTGAGTCGGTTGCAGCTTTCTTT
CAISESVAAFF
>.|TRBV27|few|TRBJ1-6
TGTGCCAGCAGTGATCTGGGGGATTATAATTCACCCCTCCACTTT
CASSDLGDYNSPLHF
>TRBD1|TRBV6-5|.|TRBJ2-2
TGTGCCAGCACCAATGGACAGGGCTACACCGGGGAGCTGTTTTTT
CASTNGQGYTGELFF